The source of this TCR beta chain is a study of blood T cell repertoires in COVID-19. Study overall: Specimens from acute and convalescent COVID-19 originated in the United States, Italy and Spain.

The authors' processing: Amplified reference gene primers provided the basis for estimating nucleated cell counts. The method was immunoSEQ multiplex PCR; TCRdb's version includes in-frame clones alone and lacks a portion of them. Clonal size and the V and J genes are those of that table, whereas D and trimming came from the DNA. The sample holds tens of thousands of clones, 85% to 95% seen once. Looked up from germline, CDR1 is MDHEN and CDR2 is SYDVKM. J lost 6 bases, V lost 2 bases, and 7 bases had no gene match. CDR3 size: 15 residues. This sequence joins TRBV28 and TRBJ2-1, with TRBD2 matching over 7 bases. The receptor was derived from a man aged 50 to 60 with acute or convalescent COVID-19. The sample comprised peripheral blood. CDR3 in DNA: TGTGCCAGCAGTTTAGGGAGGGGAGGCCTCAATGAGCAGTTCTTC. As protein: CASSLGRGGLNEQFF.